This is a list of T cell receptor beta chains from one sample in a study of breast tumors, draining lymph nodes, adjacent tissues. From the multiplex PCR reads, TCRdb called clonotypes with MiXCR, one entry per CDR3 protein. Of about 230,000 distinct CDR3 sequences in the sample, about 30% were seen once. The source material was axillary lymph node tissue. Every receptor here comes from a female donor with breast cancer. Some clones in this sample may be carry-over from other donors' samples. Both conserved end residues are part of each CDR3. Each record gives: clone size, V gene, D gene, J gene, CDR3 DNA, CDR3 protein. D genes are given only for firm matches. Part of the rows lack a size; the others show once, few, many or a class for expanded clones.

many	TRBV28	NA	TRBJ1-2	TGTGCCACTAAATCCGGAGACGGCTATGGCTACACCTTC	CATKSGDGYGYTF
few	TRBV19	NA	TRBJ1-1	TGCGCCAGCAGCCAAGTTGGGGTGGGACGGGACACTGAAGCTTTCTTT	CASSQVGVGRDTEAFF
NA	TRBV6-2/TRBV6-3	NA	TRBJ2-7	TGTGCCAGCAGGCACGGGGGACGCTACGAGCAGTACTTC	CASRHGGRYEQYF
NA	TRBV20-1	TRBD2	TRBJ2-5	TGCAGTGCTGGTCGCAGCGGGACTAGCGCGGAAGCAGATACGCAGTACTTC	CSAGRSGTSAEADTQYF
NA	TRBV25-1	TRBD1	TRBJ2-3	TGTGCCAGCAACGGGACAGGGTGGCGCACAGATACGCAGTATTTT	CASNGTGWRTDTQYF
NA	TRBV7-8	NA	TRBJ1-6	TGTGCCAGCAGCGCTCGGACGGAAGGTCGGTCACCCCTCCACTTT	CASSARTEGRSPLHF
many	TRBV20-1	NA	TRBJ2-7	TGCAGTGCTACTTGGGGGGCTGGTGAGCAGTACTTC	CSATWGAGEQYF
many	TRBV4-2	NA	TRBJ2-1	TGTGCCAGCAGCCAAGGGAAGGGATCGGGTGAGCAGTTCTTC	CASSQGKGSGEQFF
NA	TRBV29-1	NA	TRBJ2-5	TGCAGCGCCAGCAGCTCGCGGGAATCAGAGACCCAGTACTTC	CSASSSRESETQYF
few	TRBV6-6	NA	TRBJ1-5	TGTGCCAGCGGTTACCGCCAGAATAGCAATCAGCCCCAGCATTTT	CASGYRQNSNQPQHF
NA	TRBV5-4	NA	TRBJ2-1	TGTGCCAGCAGCTTGGCCCCGACTGGGCAGTTCTTC	CASSLAPTGQFF
many	TRBV5-1	NA	TRBJ2-5	TGCGCCAGCAGCATTGGAGAGACCCAGTACTTC	CASSIGETQYF
few	TRBV3-1	NA	TRBJ2-3	TGTGCCAGCACCGACGGAGGGAGGAGGGATACGCAGTATTTT	CASTDGGRRDTQYF
NA	TRBV24-1	TRBD2	TRBJ2-3	TGTGCCACCAGTGAAACTAGCGGGAGGATTGATACGCAGTATTTT	CATSETSGRIDTQYF
few	TRBV11-3	NA	TRBJ1-1	TGTGCCAGCAGCTTCAGAGGGACTGAAGCTTTCTTT	CASSFRGTEAFF
NA	TRBV6-2/TRBV6-3	NA	TRBJ1-5	TGTGCCAGCAGACTTCGGGGGGAACGGGACGAGCATTTT	CASRLRGERDEHF
many	TRBV29-1	TRBD2	TRBJ2-5	TGCAGCGTGGGCCCAGCGGGAGGATCAGAGACCCAGTACTTC	CSVGPAGGSETQYF
many	TRBV3-1	NA	TRBJ2-7	TGTGCCAGCAGCCAGGGCTCCTACTACGAGCAGTACTTC	CASSQGSYYEQYF
NA	TRBV20-1	NA	TRBJ1-2	TGCAGTGCTAGGAGCCGGGGACTAGCGGGATACAATGGCTACACCTTC	CSARSRGLAGYNGYTF
NA	TRBV7-2	TRBD1	TRBJ1-5	TGTGCCAGCAGCCTCGACAGGGGGCTGAATCAGCCCCAGCATTTT	CASSLDRGLNQPQHF
many	TRBV7-8	TRBD2	TRBJ2-2	TGTGCCAGCAGCTTAGCGCAGAGCGGGACTAACACCGGGGAGCTGTTTTTT	CASSLAQSGTNTGELFF
many	TRBV5-5	NA	TRBJ1-3	TGTGCCAGCAGCGGGCCAGGGACGAGGTCTGGAAACACCACATATTTT	CASSGPGTRSGNTTYF
NA	TRBV7-9	TRBD1	TRBJ2-5	TGTGCCAGCAGTTTTTCTTGGACAGGGTGGGAGACCCAGCACTTC	CASSFSWTGWETQHF
many	TRBV10-3	NA	TRBJ1-5	TGTGCCATCAGTGAGTCGGAGGGGGTGGCAAATCAGCCCCAGCATTTT	CAISESEGVANQPQHF
NA	TRBV24-1	TRBD1	TRBJ1-4	TGTGGTGGGACAGGGGTCGAAAAACTGTTTTTT	CGGTGVEKLFF
many	TRBV7-6	TRBD1	TRBJ1-4	TGTGCCAGCAGCTTAGATGGACAGGAGAGTGAAAAACTGTTTTTT	CASSLDGQESEKLFF
many	TRBV25-1	NA	TRBJ1-3	TGTGCCAGCAGGGCCACAGGCTCTGGAAACACCATATATTTT	CASRATGSGNTIYF
many	TRBV29-1	TRBD2	TRBJ2-7	TGCAGCGTTGAGGGCGGGAGAGATGTCGAGCAGTACTTC	CSVEGGRDVEQYF
many	TRBV5-1	TRBD2	TRBJ2-1	TGCGCCAGCAGCGTTGGGACTAGCGGAGACTACAATGAGCAGTTCTTC	CASSVGTSGDYNEQFF
few	TRBV9	TRBD1	TRBJ2-6	TGTGCCAGCAGCGAATCAGGGGGTTTTGGGGCCAACGTCCTGACTTTC	CASSESGGFGANVLTF
few	TRBV27	TRBD1	TRBJ2-3	TGTGCCAGCAGTTTAGGTTGGTCTCGTCGTCAGGGGGCAGATACGCAGTATTTT	CASSLGWSRRQGADTQYF
many	TRBV6-6	NA	TRBJ2-3	TGTGCCAGCAGTTCCGGACAGTTCACAGATACGCAGTATTTT	CASSSGQFTDTQYF
NA	TRBV6-2/TRBV6-3	NA	TRBJ2-7	TGTGCCAGCAGTCCCCTTGGGCTAGCGAGAAGCTCCTACGAGCAGTACTTC	CASSPLGLARSSYEQYF
many	TRBV20-1	NA	TRBJ2-7	TGCAGTGCTAGCGACACCAACTCCTACGAGCAGTACTTC	CSASDTNSYEQYF
many	TRBV4-2	NA	TRBJ2-5	TGTGCCAGCAGCCAAGACAGCCGGGCCCAATTCCAAGAGACCCAGTACTTC	CASSQDSRAQFQETQYF
many	TRBV20-1	TRBD2	TRBJ2-1	TGCAGTGCTAGAGCCCCTAGCGGGGTAGGGAATGAGCAGTTCTTC	CSARAPSGVGNEQFF
many	TRBV19	TRBD1	TRBJ1-5	TGTGCCAGTAGTAACTACGGGACAGGGGTTCAGCCCCAGCATTTT	CASSNYGTGVQPQHF
NA	TRBV19	TRBD1	TRBJ2-1	TGTGCCAGTAGTAGACAGGGGGCCGGGAATGAGCAGTTCTTC	CASSRQGAGNEQFF
few	TRBV19	NA	TRBJ1-2	TGTGCCAGTAGTCCAGGGCCCGTGGGGTCCCCCTATGGCTACACCTTC	CASSPGPVGSPYGYTF
many	TRBV5-1	NA	TRBJ2-2	TGCGCCAGCAGCTTCGGGTCATTCATGAACACCGGGGAGCTGTTTTTT	CASSFGSFMNTGELFF
NA	TRBV19	TRBD1	TRBJ1-1	TGTGCCGGTAGTATTCAAACAGGGGGCGAAGCTTTCTTT	CAGSIQTGGEAFF
many	TRBV11-2	TRBD2	TRBJ2-5	TGTGCCAGCAGCTTTAGGAGTAGCGGGGTAGGGGGAGAGACCCAGTACTTC	CASSFRSSGVGGETQYF
many	TRBV10-3	TRBD2	TRBJ2-1	TGTGCCATCAGTGCTAGCGGGAGTTCCTCCTACAATGAGCAGTTCTTC	CAISASGSSSYNEQFF
many	TRBV30	TRBD1	TRBJ2-7	TGTGCCTGGAGTTCGGACAGGGATGACGAGCAGTACTTC	CAWSSDRDDEQYF
NA	TRBV29-1	NA	TRBJ1-5	TGCAGCAGTGAGGGGGACACATTCAATCAGCCCCAGCATTTT	CSSEGDTFNQPQHF